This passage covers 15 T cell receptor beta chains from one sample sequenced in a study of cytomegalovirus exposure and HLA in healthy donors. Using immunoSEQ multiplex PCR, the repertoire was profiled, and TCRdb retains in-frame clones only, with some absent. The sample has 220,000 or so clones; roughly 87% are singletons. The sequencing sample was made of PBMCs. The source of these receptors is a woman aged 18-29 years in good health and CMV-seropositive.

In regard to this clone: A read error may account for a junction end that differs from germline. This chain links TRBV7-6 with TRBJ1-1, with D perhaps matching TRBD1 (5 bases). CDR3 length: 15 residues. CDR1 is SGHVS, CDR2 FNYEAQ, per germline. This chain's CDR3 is CASSLAGRGGTEAFF. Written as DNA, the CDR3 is TGTGCCAGCAGCCTAGCGGGACGGGGAGGCACTGAAGCTTTCTTT. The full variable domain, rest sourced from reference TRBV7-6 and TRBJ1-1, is GAGVSQSPRYKVTKRGQDVALRCDPISGHVSLYWYRQALGQGPEFLTYFNYEAQQDKSGLPNDRFSAERPEGSISTLTIQRTEQRDSAMYRCASSLAGRGGTEAFFGQGTRLTVV.

The CDR3 loop is CASSVASSGGAGYEQFF. The CDR3 DNA reads as TGTGCCAGCAGCGTAGCTTCTAGCGGGGGGGCGGGGTATGAGCAGTTCTTC. The J gene is TRBJ2-1, the V gene TRBV9, with TRBD2 identical over 12 bases. The length of the CDR3 is 17 residues. V gave up 0 bases and J gave up 8 bases; unmatched junction bases: 9. Germline CDR1 and CDR2: SGDLS and YYNGEE.

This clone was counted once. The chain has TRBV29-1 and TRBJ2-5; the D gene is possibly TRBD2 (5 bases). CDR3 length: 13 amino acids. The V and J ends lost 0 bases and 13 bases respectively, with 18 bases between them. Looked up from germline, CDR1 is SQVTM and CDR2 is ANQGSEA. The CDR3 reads CSVEDQRSAALYF. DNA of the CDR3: TGCAGCGTTGAAGATCAGCGGTCAGCGGCTCTGTACTTC.

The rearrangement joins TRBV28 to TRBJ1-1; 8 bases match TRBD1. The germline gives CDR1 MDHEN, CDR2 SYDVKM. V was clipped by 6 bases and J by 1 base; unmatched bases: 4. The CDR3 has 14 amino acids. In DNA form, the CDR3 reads TGTGCCAGCAGATCAGGGGGCACGAACACTGAAGCTTTCTTT. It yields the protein CASRSGGTNTEAFF.

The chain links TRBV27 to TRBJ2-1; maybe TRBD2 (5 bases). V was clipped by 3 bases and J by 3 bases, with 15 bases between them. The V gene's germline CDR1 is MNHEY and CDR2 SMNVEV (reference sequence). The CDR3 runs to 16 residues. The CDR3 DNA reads TGTGCCAGCAGTTTGCGCGGGCACGACCTCTACAATGAGCAGTTCTTC. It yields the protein CASSLRGHDLYNEQFF.

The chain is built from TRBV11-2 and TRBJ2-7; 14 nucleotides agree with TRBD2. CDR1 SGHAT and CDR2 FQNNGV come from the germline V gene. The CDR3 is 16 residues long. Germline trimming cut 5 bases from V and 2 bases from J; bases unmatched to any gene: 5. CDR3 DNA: TGTGCCAGCAGCGGCCGGGGACTAGCGGGAGCCTACGAGCAGTACTTC. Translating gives CASSGRGLAGAYEQYF. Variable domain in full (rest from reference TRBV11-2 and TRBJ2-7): EAGVAQSPRYKIIEKRQSVAFWCNPISGHATLYWYQQILGQGPKLLIQFQNNGVVDDSQLPKDRFSAERLKGVDSTLKIQPAKLEDSAVYLCASSGRGLAGAYEQYFGPGTRLTVT.

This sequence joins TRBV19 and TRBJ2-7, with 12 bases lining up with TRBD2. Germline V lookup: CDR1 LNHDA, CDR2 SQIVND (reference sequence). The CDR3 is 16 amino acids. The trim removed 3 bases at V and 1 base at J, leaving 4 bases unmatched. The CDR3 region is CASSMATSGRSYEQYF. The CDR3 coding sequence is TGTGCCAGTAGTATGGCGACTAGCGGGAGATCCTACGAGCAGTACTTC.

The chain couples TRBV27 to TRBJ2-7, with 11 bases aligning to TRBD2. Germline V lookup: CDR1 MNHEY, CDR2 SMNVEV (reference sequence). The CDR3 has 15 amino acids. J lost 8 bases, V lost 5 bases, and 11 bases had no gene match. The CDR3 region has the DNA TGTGCCAGCAGTCCCCGGACTAGCGGGTCCAGCCAGCAGTACTTC. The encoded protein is CASSPRTSGSSQQYF.

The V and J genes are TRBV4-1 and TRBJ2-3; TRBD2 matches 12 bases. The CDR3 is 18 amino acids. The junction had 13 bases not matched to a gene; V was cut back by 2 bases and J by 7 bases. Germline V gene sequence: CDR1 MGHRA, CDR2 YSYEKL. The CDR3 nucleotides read TGCGCCAGCAGCCAATCACCGGGACTAGCGGGTCCACGCAATACGCAGTATTTT. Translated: CASSQSPGLAGPRNTQYF.

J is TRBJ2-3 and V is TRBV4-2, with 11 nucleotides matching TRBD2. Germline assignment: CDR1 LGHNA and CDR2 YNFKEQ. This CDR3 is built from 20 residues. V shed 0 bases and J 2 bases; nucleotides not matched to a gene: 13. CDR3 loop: CASSQEGRPGLAEPTDTQYF. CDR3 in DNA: TGTGCCAGCAGCCAAGAGGGACGACCGGGACTAGCGGAACCCACAGATACGCAGTATTTT.

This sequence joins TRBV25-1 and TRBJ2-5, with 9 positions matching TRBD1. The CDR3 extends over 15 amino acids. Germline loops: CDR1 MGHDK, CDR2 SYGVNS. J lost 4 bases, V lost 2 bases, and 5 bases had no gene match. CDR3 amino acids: CASSELGTGSETQYF. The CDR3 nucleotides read TGTGCCAGCAGTGAACTCGGGACAGGGTCAGAGACCCAGTACTTC. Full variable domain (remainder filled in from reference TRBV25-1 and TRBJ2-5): EADIYQTPRYLVIGTGKKITLECSQTMGHDKMYWYQQDPGMELHLIHYSYGVNSTEKGDLSSESTVSRIRTEHFPLTLESARPSHTSQYLCASSELGTGSETQYFGPGTRLLVL.

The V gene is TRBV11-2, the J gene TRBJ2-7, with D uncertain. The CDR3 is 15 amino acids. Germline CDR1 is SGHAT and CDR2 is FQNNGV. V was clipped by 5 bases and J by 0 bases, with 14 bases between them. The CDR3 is CASSRLSARSYEQYF. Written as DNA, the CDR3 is TGTGCCAGCAGCCGGCTGTCAGCGCGCTCCTACGAGCAGTACTTC.

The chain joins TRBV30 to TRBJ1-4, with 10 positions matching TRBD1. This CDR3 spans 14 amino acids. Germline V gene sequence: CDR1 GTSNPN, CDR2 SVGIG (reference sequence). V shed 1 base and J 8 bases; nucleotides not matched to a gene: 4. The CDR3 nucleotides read TGTGCCTGGAGTGAGGGGACAGGGGCAGAAAAACTGTTTTTT. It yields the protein CAWSEGTGAEKLFF.

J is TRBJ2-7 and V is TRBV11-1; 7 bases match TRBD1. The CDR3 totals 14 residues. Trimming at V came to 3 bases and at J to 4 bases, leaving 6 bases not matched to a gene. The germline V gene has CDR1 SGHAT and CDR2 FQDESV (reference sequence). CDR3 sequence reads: CASSFTGQNYEQYF. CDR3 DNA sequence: TGTGCCAGCAGCTTCACGGGACAGAATTACGAGCAGTACTTC. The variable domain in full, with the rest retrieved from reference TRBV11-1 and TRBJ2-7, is EAEVAQSPRYKITEKSQAVAFWCDPISGHATLYWYRQILGQGPELLVQFQDESVVDDSQLPKDRFSAERLKGVDSTLKIQPAELGDSAMYLCASSFTGQNYEQYFGPGTRLTVT.

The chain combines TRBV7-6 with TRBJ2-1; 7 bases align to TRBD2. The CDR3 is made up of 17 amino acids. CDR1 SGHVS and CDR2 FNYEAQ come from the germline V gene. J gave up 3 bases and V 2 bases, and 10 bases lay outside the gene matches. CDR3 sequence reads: CASSLKSAGEVYNEQFF. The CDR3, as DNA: TGTGCCAGCAGCTTAAAGTCGGCGGGAGAAGTCTACAATGAGCAGTTCTTC.